This T cell receptor (beta chain) was sequenced for a study of patients and donors after allogeneic stem cell transplantation. This clonotype was recorded a few times. Germline CDR1 and CDR2: MNHNS and SASEGT. The length of the CDR3 is 14 residues. The V end was cut by 6 bases, the J end by 2 bases, with 14 bases between. TCRdb called the RT-PCR reads again in MiXCR, with one record for every CDR3 protein. The sample holds more than 850,000 distinct CDR3 sequences, about a sixth seen once. This receptor was obtained from a human donor who was either an allogeneic HSCT recipient or a stem cell or donor lymphocyte infusion donor (not recorded which). It is not recorded whose cells these are; they may come from a transplant donor. The rearrangement links TRBV6-1 to TRBJ2-7; tentatively, D is TRBD1 (6 bases). Sequenced material: blood, either unsorted or a sorted T cell fraction (not recorded which). This chain's CDR3 is CASSRGQKTYEQYF. The CDR3 bases are TGTGCCAGCAGCCGCGGACAGAAAACCTACGAGCAGTACTTC.